This T cell receptor (beta chain) was obtained from a study of blood T cell repertoires in COVID-19. Overall study context: Both acute and convalescent COVID-19 samples were obtained from the United States, Italy and Spain. Sample material is recorded as cDNA or gDNA derived from T cells, B-cell-depleted T cells, or PBMCs.

V shed 5 bases, J shed 8 bases, and the junction held 10 bases outside the gene matches. There are 15 residues in the CDR3. Germline V gene data show CDR1 as SGHAT and CDR2 as FQDESV (reference sequence). Authors' processing steps: Scientists estimated how many nucleated cells there were by amplifying reference gene primers. Libraries were prepared by immunoSEQ multiplex PCR; TCRdb keeps only in-frame clonotypes and omits some of them. The V and J calls and clone size come from that table; D and trimming were worked out from the DNA. The sample records about 66,000 clones, approximately 80% being singletons.

The clonotype comes from a man in his sixties with acute or convalescent COVID-19. The genes are TRBV11-1 and TRBJ2-1; 9 positions match TRBD1. The sample consisted of peripheral blood. CDR3 nucleotide sequence: TGTGCCAGCAGCCAGGCTCCGGGACAGGGTTATGAGCAGTTCTTC. Protein: CASSQAPGQGYEQFF.